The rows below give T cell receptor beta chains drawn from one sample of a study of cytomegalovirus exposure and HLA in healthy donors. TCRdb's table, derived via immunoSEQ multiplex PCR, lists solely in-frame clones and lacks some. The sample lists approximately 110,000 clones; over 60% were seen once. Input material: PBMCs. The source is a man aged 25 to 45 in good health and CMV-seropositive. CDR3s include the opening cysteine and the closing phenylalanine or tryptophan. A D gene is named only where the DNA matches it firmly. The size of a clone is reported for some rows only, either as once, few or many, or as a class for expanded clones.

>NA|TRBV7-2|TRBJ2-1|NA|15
TGTGCCAGCAGCTTACGGGGGACGATGGTCAATGAGCAGTTCTTC
CASSLRGTMVNEQFF
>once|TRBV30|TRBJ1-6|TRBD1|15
TGTGCCTGGAGTGCCTTGGACAGGGATAATTCACCCCTCCACTTT
CAWSALDRDNSPLHF
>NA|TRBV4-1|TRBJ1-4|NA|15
TGCGCCAGCAGCCCACGCTCAGGGCCGGGTGAAAAACTGTTTTTT
CASSPRSGPGEKLFF
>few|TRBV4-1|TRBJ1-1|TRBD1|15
TGCGCCAGCAGCCCAGGACAGGGAGCCAACACTGAAGCTTTCTTT
CASSPGQGANTEAFF
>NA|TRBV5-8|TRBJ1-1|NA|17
TGTGCCAGCAGCTTGGATACGGCAGGGAGGGGGGGCACTGAAGCTTTCTTT
CASSLDTAGRGGTEAFF
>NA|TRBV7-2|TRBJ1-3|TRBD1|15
TGTGCCAGCAGCTTAGCAGGGGGCGGCGGAAACACCATATATTTT
CASSLAGGGGNTIYF
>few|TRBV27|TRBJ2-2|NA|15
TGTGCCAGCAGTGAACGACTAGAGAGGACCGGGGAGCTGTTTTTT
CASSERLERTGELFF
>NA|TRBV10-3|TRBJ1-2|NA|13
TGTGCCATCAGTGAGTTCAGGGACTATGGCTACACCTTC
CAISEFRDYGYTF
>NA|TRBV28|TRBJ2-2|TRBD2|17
TGTGCCAGCGAGGGACTAGCGGGGGGCCCGAACACCGGGGAGCTGTTTTTT
CASEGLAGGPNTGELFF
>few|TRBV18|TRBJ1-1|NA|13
TGTGCCAGCTCACAGAGCATTAACACTGAAGCTTTCTTT
CASSQSINTEAFF